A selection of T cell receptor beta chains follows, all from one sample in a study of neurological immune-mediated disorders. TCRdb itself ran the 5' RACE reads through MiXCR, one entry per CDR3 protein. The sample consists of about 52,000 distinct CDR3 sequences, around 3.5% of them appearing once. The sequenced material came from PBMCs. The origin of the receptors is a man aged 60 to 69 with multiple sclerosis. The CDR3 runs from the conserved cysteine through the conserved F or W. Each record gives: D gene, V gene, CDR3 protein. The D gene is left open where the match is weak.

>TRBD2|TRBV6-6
CASSSGLAGINEQFF
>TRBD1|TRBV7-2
CASSLRRAGGTEAFF
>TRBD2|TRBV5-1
CASSVLGTKSYNEQFF
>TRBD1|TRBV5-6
CASRPRGGGTGNTIYF
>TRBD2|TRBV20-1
CSAIGRAVNNEQFF
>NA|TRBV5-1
CASSLTTVSNTGELFF
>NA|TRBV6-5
CASRPSWGAGNNEQFF
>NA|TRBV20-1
CSAREGGLPGYTF
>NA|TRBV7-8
CASSTQSSRQFF
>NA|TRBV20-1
CSANPFTARNIQYF
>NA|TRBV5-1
CASCQHRTGELFF